Following are 26 T cell receptor beta chains from one sample sequenced in a study of blood T cell repertoires in COVID-19. Assay: immunoSEQ multiplex PCR; the TCRdb copy retains only in-frame clones and omits some. Of around 220,000 clones in the sample, roughly 87% are singletons; the top ten hold roughly 2%. Sequenced sample: peripheral blood. These receptors came from a middle-aged man with active or convalescent COVID-19.

This clone occurred once. CDR3: CSVGGFNTDTQYF. The CDR3 DNA sequence: TGCAGCGTTGGAGGCTTCAACACAGATACGCAGTATTTT. J is TRBJ2-3 and V is TRBV29-1; no firm D call. The CDR3 contains 13 residues. V was pared by 4 bases and J by 2 bases, with 10 bases between. From germline, CDR1 is SQVTM and CDR2 ANQGSEA.

The gene calls are TRBV11-2 and TRBJ1-5, with 9 bases that match TRBD1. The germline V gene has CDR1 SGHAT and CDR2 FQNNGV. The CDR3 spans 17 residues. V was pared by 3 bases and J by 0 bases, with 6 bases of the junction left unmatched. CDR3 in amino acids: CASSFGTGLRSNQPQHF. As DNA, the CDR3 is TGTGCCAGCAGCTTCGGGACAGGGCTTCGTAGCAATCAGCCCCAGCATTTT.

In this sample, this clone turned up a few times. The chain uses TRBV13 and TRBJ1-4, with 10 bases fitting TRBD1. Germline assignment: CDR1 PRHDT and CDR2 FYEKMQ (reference sequence). V was clipped by 3 bases and J by 7 bases; unmatched bases: 5. The CDR3 covers 15 residues. As DNA, the CDR3 is TGTGCCAGCAGCTTCCGGGACAGGGGACTTGAAAAACTGTTTTTT. Translated, it gives CASSFRDRGLEKLFF.

The rearrangement uses TRBV7-8 and TRBJ2-1; 8 bases are shared with TRBD2. CDR3 size: 16 residues. V was clipped by 3 bases and J by 5 bases; unmatched bases: 9. Germline V lookup: CDR1 SGHVS, CDR2 FQNEAQ. The CDR3 protein is CASSFHRTSGDNEQFF. For the CDR3, the DNA is TGTGCCAGCAGCTTTCATCGTACTAGCGGCGACAATGAGCAGTTCTTC. Supplemented by reference TRBV7-8 and TRBJ2-1, the full variable domain reads GAGVSQSPRYKVAKRGQDVALRCDPISGHVSLFWYQQALGQGPEFLTYFQNEAQLDKSGLPSDRFFAERPEGSVSTLKIQRTQQEDSAVYLCASSFHRTSGDNEQFFGPGTRLTVL.

The chain has TRBV11-3 and TRBJ1-4; 9 bases agree with TRBD1. Germline assignment: CDR1 SGHNT and CDR2 YENEEA. The CDR3 contains 14 residues. After removal of 7 bases from V and 6 bases from J, the junction contained 6 bases not matched to a gene. The DNA of the CDR3 is TGTGCCAGCACCCAGACAGGGGGAGATGAAAAACTGTTTTTT. Its translation is CASTQTGGDEKLFF.

The chain carries TRBV6-5 and TRBJ2-7, with TRBD2 matching 7 bases. The CDR3 contains 11 residues. Trimming cost V 7 bases and J 9 bases; bases outside gene matches: 6. Germline CDR1 and CDR2: MNHEY and SVGAGI. The CDR3 loop reads CASTREGGQYF. CDR3 coding DNA: TGTGCCAGCACCAGGGAGGGAGGGCAGTACTTC.

A few counts support this clone. The chain is built from TRBV3-1 (or the pseudogene TRBV3-2) and TRBJ1-5; unclear D gene. This CDR3 comprises 12 residues. V gave up 1 base and J gave up 6 bases, with 4 bases separating them. The V gene's germline CDR1 is LGHDT and CDR2 YNNKEL (reference sequence). In DNA form, the CDR3 reads TGTGCCAGCAGCCAAGTCGGTCAGCCCCAGCATTTT. Translated, it gives CASSQVGQPQHF.

V gene TRBV5-1 combines with J gene TRBJ1-1; the match to TRBD1 covers 7 bases. CDR1 and CDR2 (germline): SGHRS, YFSETQ. The V segment lost 4 bases and the J segment 1 base; nucleotides outside the gene matches: 7. The CDR3 consists of 15 residues. The DNA of the CDR3 is TGCGCCAGCAGCGGGGCAGGGGGAAGGAACACTGAAGCTTTCTTT. Amino acids: CASSGAGGRNTEAFF.

The genes are TRBV2 and TRBJ2-1; no reliable D call. The CDR3 spans 15 residues. The germline V gene has CDR1 SNHLY and CDR2 FYNNEI. V was shortened by 9 bases and J by 4 bases, with 19 bases between the two germline ends. CDR3 sequence: CASPPKYKTYNEQFF. The DNA of the CDR3 is TGTGCCAGTCCACCGAAATATAAAACTTACAATGAGCAGTTCTTC.

The chain joins TRBV10-1 to TRBJ2-3; 10 bases line up with TRBD2. The CDR3 has 18 residues. V lost 0 bases to trimming and J lost 4 bases; unmatched junction nucleotides: 10. Germline CDR1 reads WNHNN; CDR2 reads SYGVQD (reference sequence). The CDR3 here is CASSESSGLAGAPDTQYF. The CDR3 DNA is TGCGCCAGCAGTGAGTCGTCGGGGCTAGCGGGGGCCCCAGATACGCAGTATTTT.

In its sample, this clone was seen a few times. This rearrangement joins TRBV27 to TRBJ1-5, with D tentatively TRBD1 (5 bases). V was pared by 2 bases and J by 6 bases, with 20 bases between. This CDR3 is built from 17 residues. Germline CDR1 is MNHEY and CDR2 is SMNVEV (reference sequence). The CDR3, as DNA: TGTGCCAGCAGTTTAGCGGTTACAGGAAGGGGCGCTCAGCCCCAGCATTTT. As protein: CASSLAVTGRGAQPQHF.

The chain has TRBV9 and TRBJ1-2; D unresolved. The V gene lost 4 bases and the J gene lost 8 bases, with 9 bases spanning the gap. The CDR3 runs 11 residues. CDR1 is SGDLS, CDR2 YYNGEE, per germline. The CDR3 coding sequence is TGTGCCAGCAGCACGGTCGGGGGCTACACCTTC. Protein sequence: CASSTVGGYTF.

The chain has TRBV2 and TRBJ2-5, with 12 bases identical to TRBD1. The germline CDR1 and CDR2 sequences are SNHLY and FYNNEI. This CDR3 has 15 amino acids. J gave up 5 bases and V 5 bases, and 6 bases lay outside the gene matches. CDR3 bases: TGTGCCAGCAGTCTGGGACAGGGGGCTGGGGAGACCCAGTACTTC. Protein: CASSLGQGAGETQYF.

The chain is built from TRBV7-9 and TRBJ1-2; D unclear. With 5 bases removed from V and 1 base from J, the gap between germline ends came to 14 bases. The germline V gene has CDR1 SEHNR and CDR2 FQNEAQ (reference sequence). The CDR3 totals 15 residues. In nucleotides, the CDR3 is TGTGCCAGCAGCCCCGGTATTGAGTTTAACTATGGCTACACCTTC. It yields the protein CASSPGIEFNYGYTF.

V and J are TRBV28 and TRBJ1-1; D gene ambiguous. The CDR3 covers 12 residues. Trimming took off 3 bases at V and 4 bases at J, with 6 bases between the two ends. Germline V CDR1 and CDR2: MDHEN, SYDVKM. CDR3 region: CASSFSGTEAFF. The CDR3 nucleotides read TGTGCCAGCAGTTTCTCCGGCACTGAAGCTTTCTTT.

The rearrangement links TRBV5-1 to TRBJ1-6, with D tentatively TRBD1 (5 bases). Trimming shortened V by 0 bases and J by 10 bases, and 11 bases separated the two germline ends. Germline CDR1 is SGHRS and CDR2 is YFSETQ. There are 14 residues in the CDR3. The DNA for the CDR3 is TGCGCCAGCAGCTTGGATGGGGCAGTCTCACCCCTCCACTTT. This translates into CASSLDGAVSPLHF.

The chain employs TRBV29-1 and TRBJ1-4; D call uncertain. Germline CDR1 and CDR2: SQVTM and ANQGSEA. The CDR3 runs to 15 residues. V was pared by 6 bases and J by 2 bases, with 16 bases between. In nucleotides, the CDR3 is TGCAGCGTGCAAGAGAGTATTGCGACTAATGAAAAACTGTTTTTT. Protein: CSVQESIATNEKLFF.

The chain combines TRBV12-5 with TRBJ2-7; D might be TRBD1 (6 bases). This CDR3 region has 13 residues. Trimming shortened V by 6 bases and J by 4 bases, and 13 bases separated the two germline ends. Per the germline V gene, CDR1 is LGHNT and CDR2 is FRNRAP. This CDR3 reads CASGPRDKYEQYF. In DNA form, the CDR3 reads TGTGCTAGTGGCCCCCGGGACAAGTACGAGCAGTACTTC. Full variable domain (missing parts from reference TRBV12-5 and TRBJ2-7): DARVTQTPRHKVTEMGQEVTMRCQPILGHNTVFWYRQTMMQGLELLAYFRNRAPLDDSGMPKDRFSAEMPDATLATLKIQPSEPRDSAVYFCASGPRDKYEQYFGPGTRLTVT.

J is TRBJ2-1 and V is TRBV5-6, with TRBD2 identical over 14 bases. Germline loops: CDR1 SGHDT, CDR2 YYEEEE. CDR3 length equals 16 residues. The V gene end was trimmed by 0 bases and the J gene end by 10 bases; junction bases not matched to a gene: 6. The CDR3 DNA reads TGTGCCAGCAGCTTGGGGGGACTAGCGGGAGTAGGGGAGCAGTTCTTC. It encodes CASSLGGLAGVGEQFF.

J is TRBJ1-2 and V is TRBV6-5; D uncertain. V lost 0 bases, J lost 3 bases, and 8 bases lay in between. Germline-derived CDR1 and CDR2 are MNHEY and SVGAGI. The length of the CDR3 is 14 residues. The CDR3 region has the DNA TGTGCCAGCAGTTACTCGTACGGTGACTATGGCTACACCTTC. This encodes CASSYSYGDYGYTF.

J is TRBJ2-7 and V is TRBV29-1; maybe TRBD2 (6 bases). The CDR3 is made up of 13 amino acids. The germline V gene encodes CDR1 SQVTM and CDR2 ANQGSEA. V gave up 7 bases and J gave up 5 bases, with 18 bases separating them. The CDR3 here is CSGKGQGGNEQYF. Here the CDR3 DNA reads TGCAGCGGTAAGGGCCAGGGAGGAAACGAGCAGTACTTC.

The V gene is TRBV19, the J gene TRBJ1-2; D ambiguous. This CDR3 contains 13 residues. Trimming stripped 5 bases from V and 7 bases from J, with 14 bases between. Germline CDR1 LNHDA, CDR2 SQIVND (reference sequence). The CDR3 DNA is TGTGCCAGTAGTGACGAGGGCCGGCCTGGCTACACCTTC. Its protein is CASSDEGRPGYTF.

The chain joins TRBV7-8 to TRBJ2-7, with D maybe TRBD2 (5 bases). Germline CDR1 is SGHVS and CDR2 is FQNEAQ. This CDR3 spans 14 amino acids. The ends were cut back, 3 bases at V and 2 bases at J, with 11 bases in the middle. The CDR3 sequence: CASSFPGKPYEQYF. CDR3 coding DNA: TGTGCCAGCAGCTTTCCCGGGAAACCCTACGAGCAGTACTTC.

The gene calls are TRBV28 and TRBJ1-5; D unclear. Per germline, CDR1 MDHEN and CDR2 SYDVKM. This CDR3 is 15 amino acids long. V was trimmed by 2 bases and J by 2 bases, leaving 10 bases between them. The CDR3, as DNA: TGTGCCAGCAGTTTAATTAGAGGCGGCAATCAGCCCCAGCATTTT. Protein: CASSLIRGGNQPQHF.

J is TRBJ2-7 and V is TRBV18; the match to TRBD2 covers 14 bases. Germline V gene sequence: CDR1 KGHSH, CDR2 LQKENI. After removal of 6 bases from V and 2 bases from J, the junction contained 12 bases not matched to a gene. CDR3 length equals 18 residues. CDR3 DNA sequence: TGTGCCAGCTCTCTATTAGGACTAGCGGGGGGCACAACCTACGAGCAGTACTTC. It is translated as CASSLLGLAGGTTYEQYF.

The chain couples TRBV28 to TRBJ1-2, with D unclear. The CDR3 loop spans 13 amino acids. Per germline, CDR1 MDHEN and CDR2 SYDVKM. The ends were cut back, 6 bases at V and 3 bases at J, with 11 bases in the middle. The CDR3 coding sequence is TGTGCCAGCAGCCCCGGGTCGCACTATGGCTACACCTTC. It specifies CASSPGSHYGYTF.